Below, 26 T cell receptor beta chains from the same sample are listed, as sequenced in a study of shared clonotypes between healthy human individuals. Only in-frame clones appear in the TCRdb table, and some are missing; sequencing was by immunoSEQ multiplex PCR. The sample has 2 million to 2.5 million clones, 85% to 95% seen once. The specimen was naive CD4+ T cells from PBMCs. Documented subset: CD45RA+ positively selected. The receptors stem from a man between 18 and 29 years old in good health. Some clones in this sample may be carry-over from other donors' samples.

This chain links TRBV27 with TRBJ2-7; weak D call: TRBD2 (5 bases). Germline lookup yields CDR1 MNHEY and CDR2 SMNVEV (reference sequence). V lost 4 bases to trimming and J lost 3 bases, with 19 bases between them. The CDR3 spans 16 residues. CDR3 coding DNA: TGTGCCAGCAGTTCTACACTTCCGGGATACTACTACGAGCAGTACTTC. Translating it yields CASSSTLPGYYYEQYF.

The chain is built from TRBV2 and TRBJ1-4, with TRBD1 identical over 7 bases. CDR1 is SNHLY, CDR2 FYNNEI, per germline. The CDR3 sequence is 15 residues long. V was clipped by 6 bases and J by 4 bases; unmatched bases: 8. CDR3 sequence: CASRIQGRFNEKLFF. CDR3 bases: TGTGCCAGCAGAATACAGGGGCGTTTTAATGAAAAACTGTTTTTT.

The chain couples TRBV2 to TRBJ2-7; D ambiguous. V was trimmed by 8 bases and J by 3 bases, leaving 5 bases between them. Germline-derived CDR1 and CDR2 are SNHLY and FYNNEI. This CDR3 contains 10 residues. CDR3 loop: CASVYYEQYF. In nucleotides, the CDR3 is TGTGCCAGCGTTTACTACGAGCAGTACTTC.

This clone was detected only a few times. The chain has TRBV5-4 and TRBJ2-3; possible D gene TRBD2, 6 bases. The CDR3 totals 15 residues. From germline, CDR1 is SGHNT and CDR2 YYREEE (reference sequence). V shed 1 base and J shed 8 bases, with 17 bases lying between them. This CDR3 is CASSLWEALGLTQYF. CDR3 sequence (DNA): TGTGCCAGCAGCTTGTGGGAGGCCCTGGGACTTACGCAGTATTTT.

This clone occurred once. The chain is built from TRBV18 and TRBJ2-1, with 7 bases lining up with TRBD2. CDR3 length equals 16 residues. Trimming took 2 bases from V and 8 from J; bases not matched to a gene: 12. Germline V gene sequence: CDR1 KGHSH, CDR2 LQKENI. The DNA of the CDR3 is TGTGCCAGCTCACCAGTGCAAGGTGGGGGGGACGATGAGCAGTTCTTC. Amino acids: CASSPVQGGGDDEQFF.

The chain combines TRBV11-2 with TRBJ2-3; TRBD2 matches at 8 bases. The trim removed 5 bases at V and 9 bases at J, leaving 4 bases unmatched. The CDR3 totals 12 residues. Germline V gene data show CDR1 as SGHAT and CDR2 as FQNNGV. Here the CDR3 DNA reads TGTGCCAGCAGCCCCCAGCGGGAGACGCAGTATTTT. This codes for CASSPQRETQYF.

J is TRBJ1-2 and V is TRBV7-9; D uncertain. The V end was cut by 1 base, the J end by 8 bases, with 8 bases between. CDR3 length equals 12 residues. In germline, CDR1 is SEHNR, CDR2 FQNEAQ (reference sequence). CDR3 sequence (DNA): TGTGCCAGCAGCTTAGAAGAGAGGGGCTACACCTTC. Protein: CASSLEERGYTF.

The V call is TRBV30, the J call TRBJ1-6, with 9 bases aligning to TRBD1. CDR1 and CDR2 (germline): GTSNPN, SVGIG (reference sequence). This CDR3 is built from 17 residues. V trimming: 1 base; J trimming: 8 bases; junction bases outside the gene matches: 12. CDR3 nucleotides: TGTGCCTGGAGTGACGGGAACAGGGGGCTGACAGATTCACCCCTCCACTTT. Translation gives CAWSDGNRGLTDSPLHF.

This sequence joins TRBV4-1 and TRBJ1-1, with 9 nucleotides matching TRBD1. Germline V gene data show CDR1 as MGHRA and CDR2 as YSYEKL. The V segment lost 2 bases and the J segment 5 bases; nucleotides outside the gene matches: 15. The CDR3 runs to 18 residues. The DNA of the CDR3 is TGCGCCAGCAGCCAACCGCTCCTTATAGGACAGGGGAGTACTGAAGCTTTCTTT. Its translation: CASSQPLLIGQGSTEAFF.

The chain combines TRBV7-3 with TRBJ1-1; D gene unclear. The CDR3 consists of 13 residues. Trimming shortened V by 1 base and J by 4 bases, and 7 bases separated the two germline ends. The germline V gene encodes CDR1 SGHTA and CDR2 FQGTGA. CDR3 region: CASSLKPGTEAFF. DNA of the CDR3: TGTGCCAGCAGCTTAAAACCGGGCACTGAAGCTTTCTTT.

The V call is TRBV11-2, the J call TRBJ2-5; D ambiguous. Germline-derived CDR1 and CDR2 are SGHAT and FQNNGV. CDR3 size: 17 residues. V lost 5 bases, J lost 5 bases, and 24 bases lay in between. The CDR3 region has the DNA TGTGCCAGCAGCCCACTTCGTTTTCTAGAAGTGGGGGAGACCCAGTACTTC. Its translation is CASSPLRFLEVGETQYF.

For this clone: In the same sample, other DNA sequences code for this CDR3. The chain links TRBV2 to TRBJ1-2; 8 positions match TRBD1. The junction had 4 bases not matched to a gene; V was cut back by 6 bases and J by 1 base. Germline V gene data show CDR1 as SNHLY and CDR2 as FYNNEI. The CDR3 totals 14 residues. The CDR3 nucleotides read TGTGCCAGCAGCGAACAGGGGGATAACTATGGCTACACCTTC. Translation: CASSEQGDNYGYTF.

The rearrangement links TRBV10-3 to TRBJ2-1; no firm D call. Germline V gene sequence: CDR1 ENHRY, CDR2 SYGVKD. The CDR3 has 14 residues. V was trimmed by 4 bases and J by 8 bases, leaving 15 bases between them. The CDR3 DNA sequence: TGTGCCATCAGTGGTACTCCCCCCTTGGATGAGCAGTTCTTC. Encoded protein: CAISGTPPLDEQFF.

This chain joins TRBV29-1 and TRBJ1-5; D remains unclear. Germline CDR1 is SQVTM and CDR2 is ANQGSEA. V was pared by 5 bases and J by 3 bases, with 11 bases between. CDR3 size: 13 residues. CDR3 coding DNA: TGCAGCGTTCGCGCGGGCACCAATCAGCCCCAGCATTTT. Translated, it gives CSVRAGTNQPQHF.

The chain employs TRBV28 and TRBJ2-5; D is unclear. Germline CDR1 and CDR2: MDHEN and SYDVKM. The CDR3 length is 14 residues. V dropped 3 bases and J dropped 5 bases, with 13 bases sitting between them. The CDR3 sequence: CASSFGQVRETQYF. CDR3 sequence (DNA): TGTGCCAGCAGTTTTGGCCAGGTTCGGGAGACCCAGTACTTC.

This sequence joins TRBV19 and TRBJ1-3; 8 bases align to TRBD1. Looked up from germline, CDR1 is LNHDA and CDR2 is SQIVND (reference sequence). Trimming removed 8 bases from V and 0 bases from J; junction bases left unmatched: 9. CDR3 size: 16 residues. CDR3 protein: CASRGQDSSSGNTIYF. The CDR3 DNA sequence: TGTGCCAGTCGGGGACAGGACTCCAGCTCTGGAAACACCATATATTTT. Drawing the rest from reference TRBV19 and TRBJ1-3, the complete variable domain is DGGITQSPKYLFRKEGQNVTLSCEQNLNHDAMYWYRQDPGQGLRLIYYSQIVNDFQKGDIAEGYSVSREKKESFPLTVTSAQKNPTAFYLCASRGQDSSSGNTIYFGEGSWLTVV.

This chain links TRBV4-2 with TRBJ1-4, with unresolved D. V lost 2 bases to trimming and J lost 0 bases, with 4 bases between them. The V gene's germline CDR1 is LGHNA and CDR2 YNFKEQ. This CDR3 is built from 14 residues. CDR3 sequence reads: CASSQIATNEKLFF. Here the CDR3 DNA reads TGTGCCAGCAGCCAAATTGCAACTAATGAAAAACTGTTTTTT.

This chain uses TRBV6-1 with TRBJ2-7; 11 nucleotides agree with TRBD2. The CDR3 has 16 residues. V was clipped by 4 bases and J by 3 bases; unmatched bases: 8. Germline V CDR1 and CDR2: MNHNS, SASEGT. Here the CDR3 reads CASSGPSGRIGYEQYF. Here the CDR3 DNA reads TGTGCCAGCAGTGGACCTAGCGGGAGGATCGGCTACGAGCAGTACTTC.

The chain is built from TRBV10-3 and TRBJ1-1, with 9 bases fitting TRBD1. CDR1 is ENHRY, CDR2 SYGVKD, per germline. The V segment lost 7 bases and the J segment 3 bases; nucleotides outside the gene matches: 6. The CDR3 is 14 amino acids. The DNA for the CDR3 is TGTGCCATCATTAAGGACAGGGGCTACACTGAAGCTTTCTTT. Protein: CAIIKDRGYTEAFF.

The CDR3 sequence is CASLCPYINRYNEQFF. The CDR3 nucleotides are TGTGCCAGTCTTTGCCCTTACATCAACAGGTACAATGAGCAGTTCTTC. The chain combines TRBV19 with TRBJ2-1, with a weak D call TRBD1 (5 bases). The V and J ends lost 8 bases and 4 bases respectively, with 21 bases between them. The CDR3 sequence is 16 residues long. The germline V gene has CDR1 LNHDA and CDR2 SQIVND (reference sequence).

The rearrangement joins TRBV7-9 to TRBJ2-1, with TRBD1 matching 10 bases. The germline V gene has CDR1 SEHNR and CDR2 FQNEAQ (reference sequence). The CDR3 consists of 15 residues. The J segment lost 5 bases and the V segment lost 5 bases, leaving 6 bases of the junction unmatched. CDR3: CASSPGQGFNNEQFF. In DNA, the CDR3 is TGTGCCAGCAGCCCGGGACAGGGGTTTAACAATGAGCAGTTCTTC.

About this clone itself: Other DNA sequences in this specimen translate into the identical CDR3. The chain employs TRBV6-6 and TRBJ2-2, with D perhaps given as TRBD1 or TRBD2 (6 bases each). V lost 1 base to trimming and J lost 5 bases, with 8 bases between them. The germline gives CDR1 MNHNY, CDR2 SVGAGI (reference sequence). The CDR3 runs to 14 residues. The CDR3 DNA is TGTGCCAGCAGTTACTTAGGGGGGACCGGGGAGCTGTTTTTT. Its translation is CASSYLGGTGELFF.

The rearrangement links TRBV7-8 to TRBJ2-5; D is possibly TRBD2 (6 bases). CDR1 is SGHVS, CDR2 FQNEAQ, per germline. Trimming cost V 1 base and J 6 bases, with 12 bases left between them. The CDR3 sequence is 14 residues long. The CDR3 loop reads CASSLVGGEKTQYF. The DNA for the CDR3 is TGTGCCAGCAGCTTAGTCGGGGGAGAGAAGACCCAGTACTTC.

Turning to this clone: The same CDR3 arises from other DNA sequences in this sample as well. The chain has TRBV28 and TRBJ1-6; D uncertain. Trimming took 6 bases from V and 2 from J, leaving 5 bases between them. The CDR3 totals 13 residues. Germline CDR1 reads MDHEN; CDR2 reads SYDVKM. The CDR3 loop is CASRSTYNSPLHF. The CDR3 bases are TGTGCCAGCAGATCCACCTATAATTCACCCCTCCACTTT.

V usage is TRBV30 and J usage is TRBJ1-4, with 7 bases that match TRBD1. This CDR3 is built from 15 residues. Germline V gene sequence: CDR1 GTSNPN, CDR2 SVGIG (reference sequence). V gave up 3 bases and J gave up 5 bases; unmatched junction bases: 9. The chain's CDR3 is CAWRRWGQLNEKLFF. CDR3 sequence (DNA): TGTGCCTGGAGGAGGTGGGGACAGTTAAATGAAAAACTGTTTTTT.

J is TRBJ2-7 and V is TRBV19, with D possibly TRBD1 on 6 matching bases. V dropped 4 bases and J dropped 0 bases, with 16 bases sitting between them. This CDR3 is 16 amino acids long. Germline CDR1 is LNHDA and CDR2 is SQIVND (reference sequence). CDR3 amino acids: CASSKVSGTFSYEQYF. CDR3 in DNA: TGTGCCAGTAGTAAAGTATCCGGGACATTCTCCTACGAGCAGTACTTC.